This TCR beta chain comes out of a study of blood T cell repertoires in COVID-19. Here immunoSEQ multiplex PCR was the method, and the copy in TCRdb shows in-frame clones only, minus some. Of around 340,000 clones detected, about 90% appear once; the ten largest clones hold approximately 1%. Germline assignment: CDR1 MNHNS and CDR2 SASEGT. Deletions cut 4 bases from V and 0 bases from J, with 13 bases between. The CDR3 contains 16 residues. The study drew participants aged roughly 18 to 95 years from fewer than 30 US areas. Within 2 weeks of study entry, exposed participants had contacted a PCR-confirmed or clinician-diagnosed COVID-19 case.

The clonotype was recovered from a woman in her twenties or thirties who had been exposed to COVID-19. The chain combines TRBV6-1 with TRBJ2-1; D call uncertain. The specimen was PBMCs or T cells enriched from blood (not recorded which). The CDR3 here is CASSALWASSYNEQFF. The CDR3, as DNA: TGTGCCAGCAGTGCCTTGTGGGCGAGCTCCTACAATGAGCAGTTCTTC.